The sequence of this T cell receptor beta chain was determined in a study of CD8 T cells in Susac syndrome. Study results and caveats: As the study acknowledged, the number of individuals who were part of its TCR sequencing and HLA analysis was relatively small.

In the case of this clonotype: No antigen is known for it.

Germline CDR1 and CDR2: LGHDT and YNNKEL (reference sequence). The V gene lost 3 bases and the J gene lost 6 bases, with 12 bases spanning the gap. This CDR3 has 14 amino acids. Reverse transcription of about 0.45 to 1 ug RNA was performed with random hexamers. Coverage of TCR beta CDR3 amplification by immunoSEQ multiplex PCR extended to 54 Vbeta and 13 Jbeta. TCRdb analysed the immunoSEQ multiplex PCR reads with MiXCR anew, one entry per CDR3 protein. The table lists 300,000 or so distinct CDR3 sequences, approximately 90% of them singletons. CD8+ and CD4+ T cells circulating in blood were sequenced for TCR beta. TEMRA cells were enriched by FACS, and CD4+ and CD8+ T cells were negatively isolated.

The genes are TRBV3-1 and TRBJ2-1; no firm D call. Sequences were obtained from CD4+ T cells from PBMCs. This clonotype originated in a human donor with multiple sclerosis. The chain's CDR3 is CASSQGSDGNEQFF. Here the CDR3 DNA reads TGTGCCAGCAGCCAGGGGTCAGACGGCAATGAGCAGTTCTTC.